This T cell receptor (beta chain) was sequenced during a study of spatial heterogeneity in lung cancer. As to time point: sample taken at primary tumor resection. One entry per CDR3 protein, called by TCRdb with MiXCR from the 5' RACE reads. The repertoire holds some 3,500 distinct CDR3 sequences, with 5.1% as singletons. The table lists this clonotype with many counts. The antigen is undetermined. Since it is a stray read in a library aimed at alpha chains, this beta chain has a size that is not meaningful. CDR1 and CDR2 from the germline V gene are SQVTM and ANQGSEA. The CDR3 covers 14 residues. V was cut by 4 bases and J by 0 bases, with 9 bases left in between. Study-level findings and limits: Intratumoral expanded alpha and beta TCR counts were found to track tumor mutation counts.

The receptor's source is a female donor with early-stage non-small cell lung cancer. The V and J genes are TRBV29-1 and TRBJ2-2; the D is unclear. Specimen: lung tumor tissue, collected at surgery. CDR3 sequence reads: CSVAEISNTGELFF. CDR3 nucleotide sequence: TGCAGCGTTGCGGAGATATCGAACACCGGGGAGCTGTTTTTT.